Here is one T cell receptor beta chain with its context. The record originates from a study of technical replicates of blood from a few donors. TCRdb's table, derived via immunoSEQ multiplex PCR, lists solely in-frame clones and lacks some. The table has approximately 79,000 clones, about 91% seen once; the top ten hold about 0.4%. The V and J ends lost 3 bases and 4 bases respectively, with 7 bases between them. This CDR3 is built from 13 residues. Germline CDR1 and CDR2: SGHAT and FQDESV (reference sequence). The rearrangement links TRBV11-1 to TRBJ2-1; a possible D gene is TRBD1 (5 bases). This sequence originates from a human donor in good health. The sequencing input was T cells isolated from PBMCs. In DNA, the CDR3 is TGTGCCAGCAGCTTTAACAGGTACAATGAGCAGTTCTTC. Protein sequence: CASSFNRYNEQFF. The complete variable domain, with remaining parts taken from reference TRBV11-1 and TRBJ2-1, reads EAEVAQSPRYKITEKSQAVAFWCDPISGHATLYWYRQILGQGPELLVQFQDESVVDDSQLPKDRFSAERLKGVDSTLKIQPAELGDSAMYLCASSFNRYNEQFFGPGTRLTVL.